These 23 T cell receptor beta chains were sequenced from one sample in a study of OX40 agonist ivuxolimab in advanced cancers. Profiled with immunoSEQ multiplex PCR; TCRdb holds only in-frame clones, not every one. The data show 95,000 to 100,000 clones, with less than 95% seen just once and about 1.6% held by the top ten. This specimen was CD4+ or CD8+ T cells sorted from blood, taken in a trial of the OX40 agonist ivuxolimab. These receptors all come from an adult with an advanced solid tumor such as melanoma, head and neck, liver or kidney cancer.

The chain joins TRBV7-2 to TRBJ1-4, with D possibly TRBD1 on 6 matching bases. Between the trimmed V and J ends, which lost 1 base and 2 bases, there was a span of 11 bases. Germline-derived CDR1 and CDR2 are SGHTA and FQGNSA. CDR3 length equals 16 residues. The CDR3, as DNA: TGTGCCAGCAGCTTAGTAGGGGGAGCGACTAATGAAAAACTGTTTTTT. It encodes CASSLVGGATNEKLFF. Full variable domain (outside the CDR3, taken from reference TRBV7-2 and TRBJ1-4): GAGVSQSPSNKVTEKGKDVELRCDPISGHTALYWYRQSLGQGLEFLIYFQGNSAPDKSGLPSDRFSAERTGGSVSTLTIQRTQQEDSAVYLCASSLVGGATNEKLFFGSGTQLSVL.

The chain carries TRBV28 and TRBJ2-7; D perhaps matches TRBD2 (5 bases). Trimming stripped 3 bases from V and 0 bases from J, with 9 bases between. The CDR3 has 14 residues. CDR1 and CDR2 from the germline V gene are MDHEN and SYDVKM. The CDR3 loop reads CASSLVRASYEQYF. CDR3 DNA sequence: TGTGCCAGCAGTTTGGTGCGGGCCTCCTACGAGCAGTACTTC.

The J gene is TRBJ1-4, the V gene TRBV19; no clear D. The ends were cut back, 3 bases at V and 0 bases at J, with 8 bases in the middle. This CDR3 spans 15 amino acids. CDR1 and CDR2 (germline): LNHDA, SQIVND (reference sequence). CDR3 protein: CASSITRTTNEKLFF. CDR3 DNA sequence: TGTGCCAGTAGTATTACACGGACAACTAATGAAAAACTGTTTTTT.

The genes are TRBV4-2 and TRBJ1-3; D is unresolved. V was shortened by 0 bases and J by 0 bases, with 6 bases between the two germline ends. The CDR3 has 15 amino acids. Per the germline V gene, CDR1 is LGHNA and CDR2 is YNFKEQ. The CDR3 loop reads CASSQDLDSGNTIYF. In nucleotides, the CDR3 is TGTGCCAGCAGCCAAGATTTGGACTCTGGAAACACCATATATTTT.

The J gene is TRBJ2-1, the V gene TRBV7-9; 13 positions match TRBD2. With 5 bases clipped from V and 4 bases from J, the junction kept 5 bases outside the gene matches. This CDR3 spans 16 amino acids. Germline V gene lookup returns CDR1 SEHNR and CDR2 FQNEAQ (reference sequence). Written as DNA, the CDR3 is TGTGCCAGCAGCCAAAGACTAGCGGGAGGTTACAATGAGCAGTTCTTC. It yields the protein CASSQRLAGGYNEQFF.

The V and J genes are TRBV30 and TRBJ2-3; D perhaps matches TRBD1 (6 bases). The V gene's germline CDR1 is GTSNPN and CDR2 SVGIG (reference sequence). Trimming removed 8 bases at V and 0 bases at J, with 12 bases between. CDR3 length equals 13 residues. CDR3 bases: TGTGCCCGAGGGGGTCCCAGCACAGATACGCAGTATTTT. Protein: CARGGPSTDTQYF.

CDR3 loop: CASSFKRAGEAFF. The DNA of the CDR3 is TGTGCCAGCAGCTTTAAAAGGGCAGGTGAAGCTTTCTTT. This chain links TRBV7-2 with TRBJ1-1; D uncertain. This CDR3 region has 13 residues. V lost 3 bases and J lost 7, with 12 bases in between. Germline V gene lookup returns CDR1 SGHTA and CDR2 FQGNSA.

This chain links TRBV5-4 with TRBJ1-1; possible D gene TRBD1, 5 bases. Per germline, CDR1 SGHNT and CDR2 YYREEE (reference sequence). Trimming shortened V by 1 base and J by 5 bases, and 12 bases separated the two germline ends. The CDR3 spans 14 residues. The CDR3 nucleotides are TGTGCCAGCAGCTTGCCTGGAAGGGGTACTGAAGCTTTCTTT. Translating it yields CASSLPGRGTEAFF.

The chain carries TRBV19 and TRBJ1-1, with D unclear. Germline V gene lookup returns CDR1 LNHDA and CDR2 SQIVND (reference sequence). Trimming left V 4 bases short and J 4 bases short, with 13 bases between. The length of the CDR3 is 14 residues. The CDR3 DNA follows: TGTGCCAGTAGTAGTGGTGGGGTAGGCACTGAAGCTTTCTTT. Its protein product is CASSSGGVGTEAFF.

The chain links TRBV6-5 to TRBJ2-7; D is uncertain. This CDR3 comprises 15 residues. The germline V and J ends were trimmed by 0 bases and 3 bases, with 12 bases remaining between them. Germline lookup yields CDR1 MNHEY and CDR2 SVGAGI. This CDR3 reads CASSYSLLLLYEQYF. The CDR3 DNA reads as TGTGCCAGCAGTTACTCCCTTCTCCTCCTCTACGAGCAGTACTTC.

This chain connects TRBV13 to TRBJ2-5, with a possible D match to TRBD2 (5 bases). The CDR3 is 14 residues long. Between the trimmed V and J ends, which lost 5 bases and 4 bases, there was a span of 14 bases. Per the germline V gene, CDR1 is PRHDT and CDR2 is FYEKMQ (reference sequence). CDR3 sequence (DNA): TGTGCCAGCAGCCCTAGCTCGCTACGAGAGACCCAGTACTTC. This translates into CASSPSSLRETQYF.

The chain uses TRBV18 and TRBJ1-3, with TRBD1 identical over 9 bases. The CDR3 loop spans 16 amino acids. From germline, CDR1 is KGHSH and CDR2 LQKENI. The J segment lost 4 bases and the V segment lost 5 bases, leaving 9 bases of the junction unmatched. CDR3 in DNA: TGTGCCAGCTCAAGCGGACAGGGGCGTCCCGGAAACACCATATATTTT. Amino acid sequence: CASSSGQGRPGNTIYF. The full variable domain, in which reference TRBV18 and TRBJ1-3 provide the parts outside the CDR3, is NAGVMQNPRHLVRRRGQEARLRCSPMKGHSHVYWYRQLPEEGLKFMVYLQKENIIDESGMPKERFSAEFPKEGPSILRIQQVVRGDSAAYFCASSSGQGRPGNTIYFGEGSWLTVV.

The J gene is TRBJ2-3, the V gene TRBV6-5, with 7 nucleotides matching TRBD2. Germline V gene lookup returns CDR1 MNHEY and CDR2 SVGAGI. The CDR3 spans 12 residues. Losses at the gene ends were 8 bases for V and 2 bases for J; bases not matched to a gene: 1. The CDR3, as DNA: TGTGCCAGCGGGAGGGCCACAGATACGCAGTATTTT. Translation: CASGRATDTQYF.

The V gene is TRBV5-1, the J gene TRBJ2-5; unclear D gene. This CDR3 has 13 amino acids. Looked up from germline, CDR1 is SGHRS and CDR2 is YFSETQ. With 5 bases removed from V and 6 bases from J, the gap between germline ends came to 14 bases. This chain's CDR3 is CASSPGQMKTQYF. The CDR3 DNA sequence: TGCGCCAGCAGTCCCGGGCAGATGAAGACCCAGTACTTC. The full variable domain, completed using reference TRBV5-1 and TRBJ2-5, is KAGVTQTPRYLIKTRGQQVTLSCSPISGHRSVSWYQQTPGQGLQFLFEYFSETQRNKGNFPGRFSGRQFSNSRSEMNVSTLELGDSALYLCASSPGQMKTQYFGPGTRLLVL.

The rearrangement uses TRBV21-1 and TRBJ1-4. TRBV21-1 is an annotated pseudogene. The CDR3 is 16 residues long. The CDR3 loop is CASSKRGGSGNEKLFF. DNA of the CDR3: TGTGCCAGCAGCAAAAGGGGGGGGTCGGGTAATGAAAAACTGTTTTTT.

The chain recombines TRBV7-2 with TRBJ2-2; tentatively, D is TRBD2 (5 bases). The germline V gene has CDR1 SGHTA and CDR2 FQGNSA. This CDR3 has 15 amino acids. V lost 1 base to trimming and J lost 0 bases, with 6 bases between them. Here the CDR3 reads CASSLGGANTGELFF. CDR3 DNA: TGTGCCAGCAGCTTAGGGGGAGCGAACACCGGGGAGCTGTTTTTT.

This rearrangement joins TRBV21-1 to TRBJ1-1; the table's D call TRBD1 went unverified against the DNA. TRBV21-1 is a documented pseudogene. The CDR3 loop spans 17 amino acids. The CDR3 DNA reads as TGTGCCAGCAGCCGTCCGGGACAGCCGCTTCTTAACACTGAAGCTTTCTTT. Translating it yields CASSRPGQPLLNTEAFF.

This rearrangement joins TRBV11-2 to TRBJ2-1; 11 nucleotides align to TRBD1. Trimming cost V 5 bases and J 7 bases; bases outside gene matches: 10. From germline, CDR1 is SGHAT and CDR2 FQNNGV. This CDR3 contains 16 residues. The CDR3 sequence: CASSARWTGGSNEQFF. The CDR3 bases are TGTGCCAGCAGCGCCCGGTGGACAGGGGGCTCGAATGAGCAGTTCTTC.

The chain uses TRBV5-8 and TRBJ1-5, with D unresolved. Germline loops: CDR1 SGHTS, CDR2 YDEGEE. The CDR3 spans 13 residues. V lost 4 bases and J lost 1, with 6 bases in between. The chain's CDR3 is CASSRRSNQPQHF. The CDR3 DNA sequence: TGTGCCAGCAGCCGACGGAGCAATCAGCCCCAGCATTTT. Full variable domain (remainder filled in from reference TRBV5-8 and TRBJ1-5): EAGVTQSPTHLIKTRGQQATLRCSPISGHTSVYWYQQALGLGLQFLLWYDEGEERNRGNFPPRFSGRQFPNYSSELNVNALELEDSALYLCASSRRSNQPQHFGDGTRLSIL.

V is TRBV5-4 and J is TRBJ1-4; D gene unclear. This CDR3 comprises 14 residues. Germline lookup yields CDR1 SGHNT and CDR2 YYREEE (reference sequence). The V end was cut by 2 bases, the J end by 4 bases, with 9 bases between. The CDR3, as DNA: TGTGCCAGCAGCTTTCATGTTGGTAATGAAAAACTGTTTTTT. Amino acid sequence: CASSFHVGNEKLFF. Full variable domain (remainder filled in from reference TRBV5-4 and TRBJ1-4): ETGVTQSPTHLIKTRGQQVTLRCSSQSGHNTVSWYQQALGQGPQFIFQYYREEENGRGNFPPRFSGLQFPNYSSELNVNALELDDSALYLCASSFHVGNEKLFFGSGTQLSVL.

CDR3 bases: TGCAGCGCCCCCGTTCGGCTAGCGGGCTCTTGGGGTGAGCAGTTCTTC. This gives the protein CSAPVRLAGSWGEQFF. The genes are TRBV29-1 and TRBJ2-1, with TRBD2 matching over 8 bases. This CDR3 comprises 16 residues. With V trimmed by 7 bases and J by 9 bases, 20 bases remained unmatched. The germline gives CDR1 SQVTM, CDR2 ANQGSEA.

J is TRBJ1-2 and V is TRBV5-4, with D maybe TRBD1 (5 bases). Trimming removed 4 bases from V and 4 bases from J, with 8 bases in between. From germline, CDR1 is SGHNT and CDR2 YYREEE (reference sequence). The CDR3 has 12 residues. CDR3 sequence reads: CASSAGGYGYTF. In DNA, the CDR3 is TGTGCCAGCAGCGCCGGGGGCTATGGCTACACCTTC.

This rearrangement joins TRBV4-3 to TRBJ1-1; unclear D gene. The CDR3 totals 16 residues. Trimming left V 3 bases short and J 4 bases short, with 18 bases between. From germline, CDR1 is LGHNA and CDR2 YSLEER. CDR3 amino acids: CASSHRPRSGVTEAFF. CDR3 nucleotide sequence: TGCGCCAGCAGCCACAGGCCTCGGTCTGGGGTCACTGAAGCTTTCTTT.